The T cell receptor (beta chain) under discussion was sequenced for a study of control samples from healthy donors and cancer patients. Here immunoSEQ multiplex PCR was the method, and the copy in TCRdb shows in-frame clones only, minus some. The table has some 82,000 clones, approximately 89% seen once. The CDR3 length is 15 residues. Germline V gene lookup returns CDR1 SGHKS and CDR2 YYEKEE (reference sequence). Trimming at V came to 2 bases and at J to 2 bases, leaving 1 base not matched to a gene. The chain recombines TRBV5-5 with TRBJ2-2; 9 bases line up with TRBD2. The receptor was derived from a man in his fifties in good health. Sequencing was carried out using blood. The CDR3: CASSFSGSNTGELFF. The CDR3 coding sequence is TGTGCCAGCAGCTTTAGCGGGAGTAACACCGGGGAGCTGTTTTTT.